This T cell receptor beta chain was observed in a study of blood T cell repertoires in COVID-19. Study at large: From the United States, Italy and Spain came samples of acute and convalescent COVID-19. T cells, B-cell-depleted T cells, or PBMCs provided the cDNA or gDNA that served as material.

Authors' analysis steps: Reference gene primer amplification in the assay estimated nucleated cell counts. Assay used: immunoSEQ multiplex PCR; TCRdb lists only in-frame clones, some missing. V and J calls and clone size are copied from that table; D and trimming were computed from the DNA. The repertoire holds about 210,000 clones, with almost 85% as singletons. This CDR3 comprises 15 residues. The J segment lost 7 bases and the V segment lost 5 bases, leaving 10 bases of the junction unmatched. In germline, CDR1 is SNHLY, CDR2 FYNNEI. Sample: peripheral blood. The chain uses TRBV2 and TRBJ2-7; TRBD1 matches at 11 bases. This sequence originates from a woman aged 40-49 years with acute or convalescent COVID-19. Here the CDR3 reads CASSQGQGATGEQYF. The CDR3 DNA reads as TGTGCCAGCAGTCAAGGACAGGGGGCTACTGGGGAGCAGTACTTC.